These 26 T cell receptor beta chains came from one sample sequenced in a study of neurological immune-mediated disorders. One entry per CDR3 protein results from TCRdb running MiXCR on the 5' RACE reads. The sample has 15,000 to 20,000 distinct CDR3 sequences; around 10% are singletons. The source material was CD8+ T cells from blood. These receptors were obtained from a woman in her forties or fifties in good health.

This clonotype was recorded many times. V gene TRBV7-9 combines with J gene TRBJ1-1, with a tentative D call TRBD1 (6 bases). The CDR3 loop spans 14 amino acids. The germline CDR1 and CDR2 sequences are SEHNR and FQNEAQ (reference sequence). Trimming left V 1 base short and J 4 bases short, with 10 bases between. The DNA of the CDR3 is TGTGCCAGCAGCTTAGAGGGGGGATTCACTGAAGCTTTCTTT. It is translated as CASSLEGGFTEAFF.

At least ten counts were recorded for this clonotype. The chain recombines TRBV5-5 with TRBJ1-2; D perhaps matches TRBD1 (5 bases). Deletions cut 9 bases from V and 3 bases from J, with 18 bases between. CDR3 length: 14 amino acids. CDR1 and CDR2 (germline): SGHKS, YYEKEE (reference sequence). As DNA, the CDR3 is TGTGCCACACGGGGCTCGCTAAAGGACTATGGCTACACCTTC. Amino acid sequence: CATRGSLKDYGYTF.

This chain uses TRBV20-1 with TRBJ1-1; possible D gene TRBD1, 6 bases. V was trimmed by 6 bases and J by 1 base, leaving 12 bases between them. The CDR3 is 13 residues long. From germline, CDR1 is DFQATT and CDR2 SNEGSKA (reference sequence). CDR3 sequence reads: CSANTGRNTEAFF. CDR3 sequence (DNA): TGCAGTGCGAACACAGGGCGGAACACTGAAGCTTTCTTT.

The chain joins TRBV28 to TRBJ1-3; D gene unclear. The CDR3 extends over 16 amino acids. Germline lookup yields CDR1 MDHEN and CDR2 SYDVKM. V lost 2 bases to trimming and J lost 0 bases, with 11 bases between them. CDR3 loop: CASSLEGHHSGNTIYF. The DNA for the CDR3 is TGTGCCAGCAGTTTAGAGGGCCACCACTCTGGAAACACCATATATTTT.

This clonotype was counted ten times or more. J is TRBJ2-1 and V is TRBV20-1; 8 bases match TRBD1. The germline V gene has CDR1 DFQATT and CDR2 SNEGSKA (reference sequence). CDR3 length equals 15 residues. After removal of 1 base from V and 2 bases from J, the junction contained 4 bases not matched to a gene. The CDR3 coding sequence is TGCAGTGCTAGAGGGACGGGACAGGCCTACAATGAGCAGTTCTTC. Its translation is CSARGTGQAYNEQFF.

This clonotype is judged medium-sized. J is TRBJ2-3 and V is TRBV12-3 or TRBV12-4, with D hard to call. Trimming took 5 bases from V and 6 from J, leaving 6 bases between them. This CDR3 contains 11 residues. Written as DNA, the CDR3 is TGTGCCAGCAGTCAAGTTGATACGCAGTATTTT. Its protein is CASSQVDTQYF.

This clonotype has a count of ten or more. The CDR3 loop is CASSIEYRGTYEQYF. The CDR3 DNA reads as TGTGCCAGTAGTATCGAGTACAGGGGGACCTACGAGCAGTACTTC. The rearrangement links TRBV19 to TRBJ2-7; 8 nucleotides agree with TRBD1. Germline values: CDR1 LNHDA, CDR2 SQIVND (reference sequence). Trimming at V came to 3 bases and at J to 2 bases, leaving 6 bases not matched to a gene. This CDR3 spans 15 amino acids.

This clonotype showed up many times. The chain carries TRBV7-2 and TRBJ2-1, with D possibly TRBD1 on 8 matching bases. The CDR3 runs to 19 residues. Looked up from germline, CDR1 is SGHTA and CDR2 is FQGNSA. With 6 bases removed from V and 10 bases from J, the gap between germline ends came to 34 bases. The chain's CDR3 is CASSSNPRRGTGSLREQFF. The CDR3 nucleotides read TGTGCCAGCAGTTCGAACCCACGGCGGGGGACAGGATCGTTGCGGGAGCAGTTCTTC.

This clonotype is medium-sized by share. The rearrangement joins TRBV28 to TRBJ2-7; 11 bases fit TRBD2. Germline CDR1 is MDHEN and CDR2 is SYDVKM. The junction had 7 bases not matched to a gene; V was cut back by 2 bases and J by 1 base. The CDR3 totals 17 residues. CDR3: CASSLGGTSGSSYEQYF. CDR3 in DNA: TGTGCCAGCAGTTTAGGGGGAACTAGCGGGAGTTCCTACGAGCAGTACTTC.

This clonotype was observed many times. The chain couples TRBV14 to TRBJ2-7; 7 nucleotides line up with TRBD1. The J segment lost 0 bases and the V segment lost 0 bases, leaving 23 bases of the junction unmatched. CDR1 SGHDN and CDR2 FVKESK come from the germline V gene. The length of the CDR3 is 22 residues. CDR3 coding DNA: TGTGCCAGCAGCCAAGATCTGACCACCGGGACAGCGTCGAAAACTCCCTCCTACGAGCAGTACTTC. Protein product: CASSQDLTTGTASKTPSYEQYF.

Ten or more counts support this clonotype. V gene TRBV12-3 or TRBV12-4 combines with J gene TRBJ2-3; D possibly corresponds to TRBD1 (5 bases). Trimming removed 4 bases from V and 1 base from J, with 15 bases in between. The CDR3 contains 16 residues. CDR3 bases: TGTGCCAGCAGTTACGTTAGGACCAGGGGCACAGATACGCAGTATTTT. Translating it yields CASSYVRTRGTDTQYF.

There are many counts of this clonotype. The rearrangement uses TRBV25-1 and TRBJ2-1; D is uncertain. Trimming took off 8 bases at V and 6 bases at J, with 8 bases between the two ends. Germline CDR1 and CDR2: MGHDK and SYGVNS. The CDR3 length is 11 residues. CDR3 protein: CASGLANEQFF. The DNA of the CDR3 is TGTGCCAGCGGGCTCGCCAATGAGCAGTTCTTC.

This clonotype showed up many times. The rearrangement uses TRBV6-2 or TRBV6-3 and TRBJ1-2; D gene unclear. The CDR3 is made up of 12 amino acids. Trimming took 2 bases from V and 8 from J, leaving 9 bases between them. CDR1 MNHEY and CDR2 SVGEGT come from the germline V gene. CDR3: CASSYLGRGYTF. As DNA, the CDR3 is TGTGCCAGCAGTTACCTCGGTCGCGGCTACACCTTC.

This clonotype was observed at least ten times. The chain combines TRBV7-2 with TRBJ1-3, with D tentatively TRBD1 (5 bases). This CDR3 comprises 15 residues. V shed 5 bases and J shed 0 bases, with 11 bases lying between them. CDR1 and CDR2 (germline): SGHTA, FQGNSA. CDR3 region: CASSLGGDSGNTIYF. The CDR3 DNA sequence: TGTGCCAGCAGCCTGGGGGGTGACTCTGGAAACACCATATATTTT. The full variable domain, rest sourced from reference TRBV7-2 and TRBJ1-3, is GAGVSQSPSNKVTEKGKDVELRCDPISGHTALYWYRQSLGQGLEFLIYFQGNSAPDKSGLPSDRFSAERTGGSVSTLTIQRTQQEDSAVYLCASSLGGDSGNTIYFGEGSWLTVV.

This clonotype has a count of ten or more. The chain links TRBV6-5 to TRBJ2-1; 8 nucleotides align to TRBD1. The germline CDR1 and CDR2 sequences are MNHEY and SVGAGI. Germline trimming cut 0 bases from V and 5 bases from J; bases unmatched to any gene: 3. The CDR3 contains 15 residues. CDR3 bases: TGTGCCAGCAGTTACTCCAGACAGGGGAACAATGAGCAGTTCTTC. Translation: CASSYSRQGNNEQFF.

This chain links TRBV5-1 with TRBJ2-2; D is unclear. The CDR3 extends over 14 amino acids. Trimming pared 4 bases from V and 5 bases from J, leaving 12 bases between. The germline V gene encodes CDR1 SGHRS and CDR2 YFSETQ. CDR3 region: CASSPSGTTGELFF. The CDR3 bases are TGCGCCAGCAGCCCAAGTGGAACGACCGGGGAGCTGTTTTTT.

This clonotype was recorded at least ten times. This chain connects TRBV6-2 or TRBV6-3 to TRBJ1-1; the D is unclear. Trimming pared 4 bases from V and 5 bases from J, leaving 11 bases between. Germline V gene sequence: CDR1 MNHEY, CDR2 SVGEGT. The CDR3 totals 13 residues. CDR3: CASSSARWTEAFF. CDR3 DNA sequence: TGTGCCAGCAGTTCGGCCAGGTGGACTGAAGCTTTCTTT.

By proportion, this clonotype is medium-sized (0.01 to 0.1%). The J gene is TRBJ2-1, the V gene TRBV6-5; 8 nucleotides match TRBD1. Germline CDR1 is MNHEY and CDR2 is SVGAGI. V trimming: 5 bases; J trimming: 6 bases; junction bases outside the gene matches: 9. The CDR3 runs 15 residues. The CDR3 sequence is CASSVTGAMGNEQFF. The CDR3 bases are TGTGCCAGCAGTGTGACAGGGGCGATGGGCAATGAGCAGTTCTTC.

There are many counts of this clonotype. This chain joins TRBV27 and TRBJ2-1; D remains ambiguous. Deletions cut 2 bases from V and 3 bases from J, with 5 bases between. CDR3 size: 13 residues. Germline CDR1 is MNHEY and CDR2 is SMNVEV (reference sequence). This CDR3 reads CASSLKGYNEQFF. The CDR3 region has the DNA TGTGCCAGCAGTTTAAAGGGCTACAATGAGCAGTTCTTC.

Many counts were recorded for this clonotype. The rearrangement uses TRBV7-2 and TRBJ2-1; perhaps TRBD2 as D (5 bases). The CDR3 has 15 residues. Germline loops: CDR1 SGHTA, CDR2 FQGNSA. V was clipped by 3 bases and J by 1 base, with 10 bases between them. DNA of the CDR3: TGTGCCAGCAGCTTGGAGGACGATTCCTACAATGAGCAGTTCTTC. This sequence encodes CASSLEDDSYNEQFF.

There are many counts of this clonotype. V is TRBV12-3 or TRBV12-4 and J is TRBJ2-1; no reliable D call. V lost 5 bases to trimming and J lost 12 bases, with 8 bases between them. The CDR3 loop spans 10 amino acids. CDR3 sequence: CASSRRVQFF. In DNA form, the CDR3 reads TGTGCCAGCAGTCGACGGGTGCAGTTCTTC.

This clonotype was seen a few times. The chain combines TRBV6-2 or TRBV6-3 with TRBJ2-5, with D unclear. Trimming pared 2 bases from V and 2 bases from J, leaving 0 bases between. The CDR3 loop spans 11 amino acids. CDR1 and CDR2 (germline): MNHEY, SVGEGT. DNA of the CDR3: TGTGCCAGCAGTTACCAAGAGACCCAGTACTTC. Translated: CASSYQETQYF.

This clonotype appeared many times. This rearrangement joins TRBV7-2 to TRBJ2-1, with D possibly being TRBD2 (6 bases). V was pared by 1 base and J by 7 bases, with 11 bases between. CDR1 and CDR2 from the germline V gene are SGHTA and FQGNSA. This CDR3 contains 14 residues. The CDR3 is CASSLGLGGNEQFF. The CDR3 DNA sequence: TGTGCCAGCAGCTTAGGTCTGGGGGGTAATGAGCAGTTCTTC.

The chain has TRBV9 and TRBJ1-1, with 7 bases aligning to TRBD1. Trimming at V came to 3 bases and at J to 4 bases, leaving 6 bases not matched to a gene. Germline V gene lookup returns CDR1 SGDLS and CDR2 YYNGEE. CDR3 length equals 14 residues. CDR3 coding DNA: TGTGCCAGCAGCGCAGACGACAGGGTCACTGAAGCTTTCTTT. This encodes CASSADDRVTEAFF.

In its sample, this clonotype was seen many times. The chain has TRBV2 and TRBJ2-7; D gene ambiguous. The CDR3 covers 10 residues. The germline gives CDR1 SNHLY, CDR2 FYNNEI. Trimming left V 5 bases short and J 5 bases short, with 4 bases between. CDR3 residues: CASSPHEQYF. Written as DNA, the CDR3 is TGTGCCAGCAGTCCCCACGAGCAGTACTTC.

V and J are TRBV4-1 and TRBJ2-1; the D is unclear. There are 16 residues in the CDR3. Per germline, CDR1 MGHRA and CDR2 YSYEKL. The V end was cut by 0 bases, the J end by 5 bases, with 14 bases between. Here the CDR3 DNA reads TGCGCCAGCAGCCAAGACCGGCTTGCCCAGAACAATGAGCAGTTCTTC. Protein product: CASSQDRLAQNNEQFF.